The clone carrying this TCR beta chain has at least ten counts. Its cognate antigen is unknown. This entry comes from a study of T cells after posttransplantation cyclophosphamide. CDR3 length: 13 residues. The germline V gene has CDR1 MNHEY and CDR2 SVGAGI. J was trimmed by 4 bases and V by 7 bases; bases with no gene match: 6. Assay used: immunoSEQ multiplex PCR; TCRdb lists only in-frame clones, some missing. This set yields tens of thousands of clones and no singletons; the top ten hold around 7%. The study's findings and limits: TRB overlap between skin or GI tissue T cells and blood was limited.

The source of this sequence is a woman in her fifties or sixties in good health, CMV-negative, and a related stem cell transplant donor. V is TRBV6-5 and J is TRBJ2-5; 7 bases align to TRBD1. Sequenced material: PBMCs. The CDR3 nucleotides are TGTGCCAGCACGAAGACAGGGTTAGAGACCCAGTACTTC. The encoded protein is CASTKTGLETQYF.